A selection of T cell receptor beta chains follows, all from one sample in a study of shared clonotypes between healthy human individuals. Sequencing was performed with immunoSEQ multiplex PCR; in TCRdb, only in-frame clones are kept and a portion is missing. The data contain 640,000 or so clones, about two thirds of them singletons. The material sequenced was memory CD4+ T cells sorted from blood. Receptors originate from a woman in her 30s in good health. CDR3s leave out the opening cysteine and the closing phenylalanine or tryptophan. D genes are given only for firm matches.

d_gene | v_gene | CDR3aa
NA | TRBV5-1 | ASNWGFSGANVLT
NA | TRBV27 | ASTPLAGQRANYGYT
NA | TRBV18 | ASSPFSEQF
NA | TRBV5-1 | ASSIGLEKETQY
NA | TRBV19 | ATRRLANTEAF
TRBD2 | TRBV14 | ASSRGLAGGENKQF
NA | TRBV6-5 | ASRPTTSGANVLT
TRBD2 | TRBV5-1 | ASSMSSGVYNEQF
NA | TRBV6-4 | ASTRTERNQPQH
NA | TRBV6-5 | ASSYSLQTNTGELF
NA | TRBV28 | ASSVRYSNQPQH
NA | TRBV7-6 | ASSLVGRGAASSYEQY
NA | TRBV7-9 | ASSRGNTEAF
TRBD1 | TRBV18 | ASSPRDRTPFHNNEQF
NA | TRBV5-4 | ASSLPRNEQF
NA | TRBV7-6 | ASSLAGDRPH
TRBD1 | TRBV29-1 | SVRDSQETQY
NA | TRBV6-1 | ASSERGGSSGANVLT
NA | TRBV7-2 | ASSYRVAGDTQY
NA | TRBV7-2 | ASSSPSSGANVLT
TRBD2 | TRBV7-6 | ASSLAGGYNEQF
NA | TRBV2 | ASRGTSRTYNEQF
NA | TRBV10-3 | AINGAAGANVLT
NA | TRBV21-1 | ASSKADNKNTEAF
NA | TRBV19 | ASKIDAGTEYEQY
NA | TRBV28 | ASSLTGSTKNIQY
TRBD1 | TRBV4-2 | ASSQALRGDRTLAETQY
NA | TRBV9 | ASSARTSTETQY
NA | TRBV19 | ASSPLALGTGELF
NA | TRBV7-9 | ASSLNQALSSGNTIY
TRBD1 | TRBV7-9 | ASSLVVAGGSEQY
TRBD2 | TRBV15 | ATSREVAGGPKDTQY
TRBD2 | TRBV27 | ASSFVASGNNEQF
TRBD2 | TRBV5-1 | ASSYEGGITYNEQF
TRBD1 | TRBV9 | ASSPQGKNTEAF
NA | TRBV10-3 | AISETYEQY
TRBD1 | TRBV18 | ASSPRDRGYNEQF
TRBD1 | TRBV19 | ASSRTGGYQETQY
NA | TRBV5-6 | ASSYDRFNEQF
NA | TRBV5-6 | ASSFGTSWGEQY
NA | TRBV5-1 | ASSSTPTDQDTQY
NA | TRBV5-1 | ASSLVYSSSYGYT
NA | TRBV5-1 | ASSGTFYNEQF
NA | TRBV5-8 | ASSFTDTQY
NA | TRBV6-5 | ASRPASSYEQY
NA | TRBV28 | AGGGVTEAF
NA | TRBV15 | ATSRAGGNEKLF
NA | TRBV18 | ASSAEGGTEAF
NA | TRBV30 | AWSVNGVAGHGGYGYT